The source of this T cell receptor beta chain is a study of OX40 agonist ivuxolimab in advanced cancers. This CDR3 comprises 17 residues. Trimming cost V 5 bases and J 8 bases; bases outside gene matches: 11. Per germline, CDR1 MNHEY and CDR2 SMNVEV (reference sequence). Enrollment shut out patients with autoimmune disease history or systemic immunosuppression. TCRdb's copy holds only in-frame clones and misses some; the assay was immunoSEQ multiplex PCR. The data show around 50,000 clones, approximately 90% seen once. This clonotype originated in an adult with an advanced solid tumor such as melanoma, head and neck, liver or kidney cancer. Sequencing used CD4+ or CD8+ T cells sorted from blood, obtained in a trial of the OX40 agonist ivuxolimab. This rearrangement joins TRBV27 to TRBJ2-1; 14 positions match TRBD2. The CDR3 spells CASSRETGTSGGYEQFF. The CDR3 DNA follows: TGTGCCAGCAGTAGAGAGACCGGGACTAGCGGGGGTTATGAGCAGTTCTTC.